The 17 T cell receptor beta chains in this list originate from one sample, sequenced in a study of T cells after yellow fever vaccination (dated by TCRdb to about 2019). The method behind the library was 5' RACE. Sequenced using an Illumina NovaSeq 6000. TCRdb reanalyzed the raw reads on its own, using fastp at Q25 for trimming and MiXCR for clone calling, and kept in-frame beta chains. Merged by CDR3 protein, the rows form single entries marked with the most common genes and DNA. The sample table contains approximately 93,000 distinct CDR3 sequences; only one count was recorded for approximately 5.5% of them. The ten biggest clones cover about two fifths of the sample. The treatment or condition label corresponds to: live attenuated yellow fever vaccine strain. Sequenced material: CD8+ T cells sorted from PBMCs, taken 10 days after the yellow fever booster vaccination. The receptors derive from a man younger than 35 who received the YFV17D yellow fever vaccine.

This chain uses TRBV7-2 with TRBJ2-3; 8 bases are shared with TRBD2. V was clipped by 5 bases and J by 1 base; unmatched bases: 5. The germline V gene has CDR1 SGHTA and CDR2 FQGNSA. The CDR3 is made up of 15 amino acids. CDR3 DNA: TGTGCCAGCAGCCACGGGGGGGCAGGCACAGATACGCAGTATTTT. It yields the protein CASSHGGAGTDTQYF.

The sample holds a few counts of this clonotype. The chain carries TRBV10-3 and TRBJ2-1; D is unclear. CDR1 is ENHRY, CDR2 SYGVKD, per germline. The length of the CDR3 is 16 residues. V lost 2 bases to trimming and J lost 1 base, with 12 bases between them. CDR3 DNA: TGTGCCATCAGTGAGGGCCCCGAGAGGTCCTACAATGAGCAGTTCTTC. Amino acids: CAISEGPERSYNEQFF.

A few counts support this clonotype. The CDR3 DNA sequence: TGTGCCAGCAGTTCCCCGGGAGTAGCACCGAGGGATGCGCAGTATTTT. As protein: CASSSPGVAPRDAQYF. The chain is built from TRBV6-6 and TRBJ2-3, with a weak D call TRBD2 (6 bases). CDR1 and CDR2 (germline): MNHNY, SVGAGI (reference sequence). The CDR3 has 16 residues. V was clipped by 4 bases and J by 10 bases, with 24 bases between them.

The chain is built from TRBV6-6 and TRBJ2-5, with 7 bases fitting TRBD1. This CDR3 has 13 amino acids. The ends lost 7 bases at V and 4 bases at J; junction bases unmatched: 6. Germline CDR1 is MNHNY and CDR2 is SVGAGI (reference sequence). CDR3 nucleotide sequence: TGTGCCAGCAATCCCGGGACAGTAGAGACCCAGTACTTC. Translated, it gives CASNPGTVETQYF.

The genes are TRBV27 and TRBJ2-2; D assignment may be TRBD1 or TRBD2 (5 bases each). The ends were cut back, 5 bases at V and 2 bases at J, with 18 bases in the middle. CDR1 is MNHEY, CDR2 SMNVEV, per germline (reference sequence). This CDR3 contains 17 residues. CDR3 region: CASSPLSGTENTGELFF. The CDR3 region has the DNA TGTGCCAGCAGTCCTCTATCCGGGACCGAAAACACCGGGGAGCTGTTTTTT.

This chain connects TRBV6-5 to TRBJ1-2; TRBD1 agrees at 8 bases. The junction had 5 bases not matched to a gene; V was cut back by 0 bases and J by 5 bases. There are 15 residues in the CDR3. CDR1 and CDR2 (germline): MNHEY, SVGAGI. The CDR3 reads CASSYSAGGGYGYTF. Written as DNA, the CDR3 is TGTGCCAGCAGTTACTCGGCAGGGGGCGGTTATGGCTACACCTTC.

The chain couples TRBV10-3 to TRBJ2-3; 11 bases are a match to TRBD2. Trimming at V came to 6 bases and at J to 8 bases, leaving 7 bases not matched to a gene. This CDR3 is 14 amino acids long. The germline V gene encodes CDR1 ENHRY and CDR2 SYGVKD. CDR3 protein: CAIRTSGAEVTQYF. CDR3 coding DNA: TGTGCCATCAGGACTAGCGGGGCGGAGGTTACGCAGTATTTT.

This clonotype has ten or more counts. This rearrangement joins TRBV7-8 to TRBJ1-1; D unresolved. The V gene's germline CDR1 is SGHVS and CDR2 FQNEAQ. This CDR3 contains 11 residues. Trimming removed 2 bases from V and 8 bases from J, with 6 bases in between. In nucleotides, the CDR3 is TGTGCCAGCAGCTTAATGCAGGAAGCTTTCTTT. It translates to CASSLMQEAFF.

The V call is TRBV12-3 or TRBV12-4, the J call TRBJ2-7; 7 positions agree with TRBD2. This CDR3 spans 14 amino acids. V trimming: 3 bases; J trimming: 7 bases; junction bases outside the gene matches: 9. CDR3 sequence: CASSFAGDGREQYF. The CDR3, as DNA: TGTGCCAGCAGTTTCGCGGGGGATGGGCGGGAGCAGTACTTC.

V is TRBV7-9 and J is TRBJ2-2; 8 bases map to TRBD1. The germline gives CDR1 SEHNR, CDR2 FQNEAQ (reference sequence). The CDR3 is 15 amino acids. Unmatched junction bases numbered 2, after V lost 4 bases and J lost 1 base. CDR3 sequence (DNA): TGTGCCAGCAGCTCGGGACAGGAGAACACCGGGGAGCTGTTTTTT. Translating it yields CASSSGQENTGELFF. Supplemented by reference TRBV7-9 and TRBJ2-2, the full variable domain reads DTGVSQNPRHKITKRGQNVTFRCDPISEHNRLYWYRQTLGQGPEFLTYFQNEAQLEKSRLLSDRFSAERPKGSFSTLEIQRTEQGDSAMYLCASSSGQENTGELFFGEGSRLTVL.

CDR3 nucleotides: TGTGCCAGCAGTTTTTCAGGGCGAGGCCAGCCCCAGCATTTT. Translation: CASSFSGRGQPQHF. This chain uses TRBV12-3 or TRBV12-4 with TRBJ1-5; tentative D call: TRBD1 (5 bases). The CDR3 has 14 amino acids. Trimming took off 3 bases at V and 7 bases at J, with 13 bases between the two ends.

This rearrangement joins TRBV7-2 to TRBJ1-4; D is undetermined. Germline assignment: CDR1 SGHTA and CDR2 FQGNSA. V lost 6 bases and J lost 3, with 14 bases in between. This CDR3 is built from 15 residues. DNA of the CDR3: TGTGCCAGCAGTTCGGAGCAGGTCTCTAATGAAAAACTGTTTTTT. It encodes CASSSEQVSNEKLFF.

This clonotype was detected only a few times. The chain employs TRBV5-1 and TRBJ2-3, with a weak D call TRBD1 (7 bases). This CDR3 has 20 residues. The germline V and J ends were trimmed by 1 base and 2 bases, with 26 bases remaining between them. In germline, CDR1 is SGHRS, CDR2 YFSETQ. As DNA, the CDR3 is TGCGCCAGCAGCTTGTTTCAAGGGTTCGCGGGACAGAAGTACACAGATACGCAGTATTTT. Translation: CASSLFQGFAGQKYTDTQYF.

This clonotype was detected a few times. The genes are TRBV7-3 and TRBJ1-2, with unresolved D. The germline V gene encodes CDR1 SGHTA and CDR2 FQGTGA. With 2 bases removed from V and 0 bases from J, the gap between germline ends came to 4 bases. CDR3 length: 13 residues. In DNA form, the CDR3 reads TGTGCCAGCAGCTTAGACCCTAACTATGGCTACACCTTC. It translates to CASSLDPNYGYTF.

The J gene is TRBJ2-2, the V gene TRBV24-1; D call uncertain. The V end was cut by 5 bases, the J end by 1 base, with 4 bases between. CDR1 and CDR2 from the germline V gene are KGHDR and SFDVKD. This CDR3 has 13 amino acids. CDR3 loop: CATSVRNTGELFF. The CDR3 DNA reads TGTGCCACCAGTGTAAGGAACACCGGGGAGCTGTTTTTT.

This clonotype showed up many times. The J gene is TRBJ2-2, the V gene TRBV6-4, with D perhaps matching TRBD1 (5 bases). Germline CDR1 is MRHNA and CDR2 is SNTAGT. This CDR3 comprises 15 residues. Trimming left V 0 bases short and J 1 base short, with 6 bases between. In nucleotides, the CDR3 is TGTGCCAGCAGTGACTCAGGGGAGAACACCGGGGAGCTGTTTTTT. Translated: CASSDSGENTGELFF.

This clonotype was seen at least ten times. The V call is TRBV11-2, the J call TRBJ2-7; no firm D call. Germline CDR1 is SGHAT and CDR2 is FQNNGV. There are 14 residues in the CDR3. Trimming shortened V by 1 base and J by 4 bases, and 11 bases separated the two germline ends. The CDR3 spells CASSLGSAAYEQYF. The DNA of the CDR3 is TGTGCCAGCAGCTTAGGTTCAGCAGCATACGAGCAGTACTTC.